The sequence of this T cell receptor (beta chain) was determined in a study of shared clonotypes between healthy human individuals. Findings and caveats of the study: Naive CD4 clonotype sharing across several donors was 4.5% to 6%. Lower generation probabilities were found for non-shared clonotypes than for those shared by all four donors.

Sorted-subset replicate PCRs used around 220 ng DNA, 30,000 or so T cell genomes. Repertoires were generated with immunoSEQ multiplex PCR, while TCRdb's copy carries only in-frame clones and drops some. The table records 550,000 to 600,000 clones, 95% to 98% of them present only once. CD45RO-negative, CCR7-selected cells formed the naive CD8 fraction, which excluded terminally differentiated effector memory CD45RA+ cells. Of note for this clone: What it recognizes is unknown.

This TCR came from a man in his thirties or forties in good health. The sequenced material came from naive CD8+ T cells sorted from blood.

The CDR3 loop reads CASSLRSDGWTEAFF. The CDR3 DNA reads TGTGCCAGCAGCTTACGTTCGGACGGGTGGACTGAAGCTTTCTTT. The chain recombines TRBV11-2 with TRBJ1-1; no clear D gene. In germline, CDR1 is SGHAT, CDR2 FQNNGV. The CDR3 consists of 15 residues. Trimming took 2 bases from V and 5 from J, leaving 15 bases between them.